The 30 T cell receptor beta chains presented below share a single source sample, sequenced in a study of beta chain features in type 1 diabetes. The study reverse transcribed the entire isolated RNA, so it sequenced expressed TCRB transcripts. Clones were read by immunoSEQ multiplex PCR, and TCRdb kept only the in-frame ones, dropping some. This sample has about 930,000 clones, with around a sixth found just once. The sequenced material came from naive CD4+ T cells from blood. The receptor source for this set is a woman in her late teens or twenties in good health.

This clone turned up a few times. The genes are TRBV2 and TRBJ2-7; 9 nucleotides align to TRBD2. The CDR3 is made up of 15 amino acids. Germline V CDR1 and CDR2: SNHLY, FYNNEI. Trimming at V came to 4 bases and at J to 2 bases, leaving 6 bases not matched to a gene. The CDR3, as DNA: TGTGCCAGCAGTGCCACAGGGACTAGCCCCTACGAGCAGTACTTC. It specifies CASSATGTSPYEQYF.

This rearrangement joins TRBV10-3 to TRBJ2-7, with D perhaps TRBD1 (5 bases). This CDR3 comprises 14 residues. Between the trimmed V and J ends, which lost 10 bases and 0 bases, there was a span of 16 bases. Germline-derived CDR1 and CDR2 are ENHRY and SYGVKD. The CDR3 is CATKPGPSSYEQYF. The CDR3 coding sequence is TGTGCCACCAAGCCAGGGCCATCCTCCTACGAGCAGTACTTC.

Only a few counts were recorded for this clone. V and J are TRBV27 and TRBJ2-7; weak D call: TRBD1 (5 bases). V lost 5 bases to trimming and J lost 4 bases, with 12 bases between them. In germline, CDR1 is MNHEY, CDR2 SMNVEV (reference sequence). The CDR3 consists of 13 residues. The CDR3 protein is CASSIRTSYEQYF. The CDR3 DNA is TGTGCCAGCAGTATCCGGACAAGTTACGAGCAGTACTTC.

The chain joins TRBV9 to TRBJ2-3, with a weak D call TRBD2 (5 bases). The CDR3 length is 15 residues. Germline CDR1 and CDR2: SGDLS and YYNGEE. The V end lost 6 bases, the J end lost 2 bases, and 16 bases lay between the germline ends. CDR3 protein: CASIREGQNTDTQYF. For the CDR3, the DNA is TGTGCCAGCATCCGCGAGGGCCAGAACACAGATACGCAGTATTTT.

This chain's CDR3 is CASYSQIGRWNEQFF. DNA of the CDR3: TGTGCCAGCTACTCACAAATCGGGCGTTGGAATGAGCAGTTCTTC. The V gene is TRBV7-2, the J gene TRBJ2-1; D not certain. Germline CDR1 reads SGHTA; CDR2 reads FQGNSA. CDR3 length: 15 residues. V shed 8 bases and J shed 7 bases, with 21 bases lying between them. The full variable domain, its missing parts supplied by reference TRBV7-2 and TRBJ2-1, is GAGVSQSPSNKVTEKGKDVELRCDPISGHTALYWYRQSLGQGLEFLIYFQGNSAPDKSGLPSDRFSAERTGGSVSTLTIQRTQQEDSAVYLCASYSQIGRWNEQFFGPGTRLTVL.

The CDR3 bases are TGTGCCAGCAGTTTAAGTAGACAACACACTGAAGCTTTCTTT. It translates to CASSLSRQHTEAFF. The V gene is TRBV27, the J gene TRBJ1-1, with D unresolved. The germline CDR1 and CDR2 sequences are MNHEY and SMNVEV (reference sequence). Trimming removed 2 bases from V and 3 bases from J, with 10 bases in between. The CDR3 has 14 amino acids.

This chain links TRBV7-9 with TRBJ2-1; no firm D call. Germline V CDR1 and CDR2: SEHNR, FQNEAQ (reference sequence). The CDR3 extends over 13 amino acids. Trimming took off 1 base at V and 3 bases at J, with 4 bases between the two ends. CDR3 coding DNA: TGTGCCAGCAGCTTAGAGGTCTACAATGAGCAGTTCTTC. Translating it yields CASSLEVYNEQFF. The full variable domain, in which reference TRBV7-9 and TRBJ2-1 provide the parts outside the CDR3, is DTGVSQNPRHKITKRGQNVTFRCDPISEHNRLYWYRQTLGQGPEFLTYFQNEAQLEKSRLLSDRFSAERPKGSFSTLEIQRTEQGDSAMYLCASSLEVYNEQFFGPGTRLTVL.

V usage is TRBV7-2 and J usage is TRBJ2-1; D call uncertain. Germline values: CDR1 SGHTA, CDR2 FQGNSA. V gave up 1 base and J gave up 6 bases, with 7 bases separating them. This CDR3 contains 13 residues. The CDR3 DNA reads TGTGCCAGCAGCTTAGTGTACTTCAATGAGCAGTTCTTC. This sequence encodes CASSLVYFNEQFF.

This clone has more than one count but fewer than ten. This rearrangement joins TRBV29-1 to TRBJ2-7; a possible D gene is TRBD1 (6 bases). The CDR3 runs 15 residues. V was shortened by 0 bases and J by 1 base, with 13 bases between the two germline ends. Germline lookup yields CDR1 SQVTM and CDR2 ANQGSEA. CDR3 sequence (DNA): TGCAGCGTTGAAGAAAATTCAGGGGTTTCCTACGAGCAGTACTTC. Residues: CSVEENSGVSYEQYF.

This clone was picked up a small number of times. The chain links TRBV18 to TRBJ2-5; 8 nucleotides align to TRBD2. This CDR3 is 15 amino acids long. The ends lost 3 bases at V and 8 bases at J; junction bases unmatched: 11. Germline V CDR1 and CDR2: KGHSH, LQKENI. CDR3 nucleotides: TGTGCCAGCTCACCCCGGACTAGCCCGTCGGATACCCAGTACTTC. The encoded protein is CASSPRTSPSDTQYF.

The chain is built from TRBV7-3 and TRBJ2-1; the D is unclear. This CDR3 spans 16 amino acids. The V and J ends lost 2 bases and 0 bases respectively, with 11 bases between them. CDR1 and CDR2 from the germline V gene are SGHTA and FQGTGA. DNA for the CDR3: TGTGCCAGCAGCTTACTTGGAGTGAACTCCTACAATGAGCAGTTCTTC. Its translation: CASSLLGVNSYNEQFF.

This clone was detected only a few times. The chain links TRBV7-9 to TRBJ2-1, with D perhaps matching TRBD2 (5 bases). Trimming pared 0 bases from V and 7 bases from J, leaving 16 bases between. CDR1 SEHNR and CDR2 FQNEAQ come from the germline V gene (reference sequence). The CDR3 loop spans 16 amino acids. CDR3: CASSLALSERKNEQFF. CDR3 nucleotides: TGTGCCAGCAGCTTAGCTCTGTCTGAGCGGAAGAATGAGCAGTTCTTC.

This chain joins TRBV15 and TRBJ2-2; D not resolved. V lost 5 bases, J lost 5 bases, and 12 bases lay in between. Germline CDR1 LNHNV, CDR2 YYDKDF (reference sequence). The CDR3 contains 14 residues. The CDR3 region has the DNA TGTGCCACCAGCTCCAGTTTAGGAACCGGGGAGCTGTTTTTT. Amino acid sequence: CATSSSLGTGELFF.

The V call is TRBV18, the J call TRBJ1-4, with D possibly TRBD1 on 5 matching bases. The CDR3 spans 15 residues. Germline CDR1 is KGHSH and CDR2 is LQKENI. Trimming removed 3 bases from V and 5 bases from J, with 13 bases in between. CDR3 sequence reads: CASSPGQGRNEKLFF. The CDR3 nucleotides read TGTGCCAGCTCACCGGGGCAAGGCCGGAATGAAAAACTGTTTTTT.

The genes are TRBV5-1 and TRBJ2-1; D call uncertain. The V gene lost 5 bases and the J gene lost 7 bases, with 7 bases spanning the gap. Germline V gene sequence: CDR1 SGHRS, CDR2 YFSETQ. The CDR3 is 11 amino acids. The CDR3 region has the DNA TGCGCCAGCAGGCAAGCAAATGAGCAGTTCTTC. Translating gives CASRQANEQFF.

This clone has a handful of counts. This chain's CDR3 is CASSLLVGYTDTQYF. DNA of the CDR3: TGTGCCAGCAGCTTATTGGTGGGGTACACAGATACGCAGTATTTT. This sequence joins TRBV11-2 and TRBJ2-3; D remains ambiguous. Germline lookup yields CDR1 SGHAT and CDR2 FQNNGV. With 2 bases removed from V and 2 bases from J, the gap between germline ends came to 11 bases. The CDR3 has 15 residues.

This clone was detected only once. The rearrangement links TRBV5-6 to TRBJ2-5; 8 bases map to TRBD2. From germline, CDR1 is SGHDT and CDR2 YYEEEE. The CDR3 totals 13 residues. With V trimmed by 9 bases and J by 5 bases, 9 bases remained unmatched. In DNA, the CDR3 is TGTGCCATCGTCCGGGAGCGGGAGGAGACCCAGTACTTC. Protein product: CAIVREREETQYF. The variable domain in full, with the rest retrieved from reference TRBV5-6 and TRBJ2-5, is DAGVTQSPTHLIKTRGQQVTLRCSPKSGHDTVSWYQQALGQGPQFIFQYYEEEERQRGNFPDRFSGHQFPNYSSELNVNALLLGDSALYLCAIVREREETQYFGPGTRLLVL.

V gene TRBV6-6 combines with J gene TRBJ1-5, with TRBD1 identical over 8 bases. The CDR3 is 14 residues long. The V gene end was trimmed by 6 bases and the J gene end by 7 bases; junction bases not matched to a gene: 8. CDR1 is MNHNY, CDR2 SVGAGI, per germline (reference sequence). The CDR3 sequence: CASRPDREVQPQHF. DNA of the CDR3: TGTGCCAGCAGACCGGACAGGGAGGTACAGCCCCAGCATTTT.

J is TRBJ2-6 and V is TRBV11-2, with no clear D. The CDR3 contains 14 residues. Germline V gene lookup returns CDR1 SGHAT and CDR2 FQNNGV. V lost 2 bases, J lost 1 base, and 3 bases lay in between. This chain's CDR3 is CASSLKSGANVLTF. The CDR3 DNA reads as TGTGCCAGCAGCTTAAAGTCTGGGGCCAACGTCCTGACTTTC. Supplemented by reference TRBV11-2 and TRBJ2-6, the full variable domain reads EAGVAQSPRYKIIEKRQSVAFWCNPISGHATLYWYQQILGQGPKLLIQFQNNGVVDDSQLPKDRFSAERLKGVDSTLKIQPAKLEDSAVYLCASSLKSGANVLTFGAGSRLTVL.

This clone was observed a few times. The J gene is TRBJ1-4, the V gene TRBV6-5; the D gene is possibly TRBD1 (5 bases). The length of the CDR3 is 14 residues. Germline-derived CDR1 and CDR2 are MNHEY and SVGAGI. Deletions cut 2 bases from V and 8 bases from J, with 12 bases between. The CDR3 here is CASSYGGWGEKLFF. The DNA for the CDR3 is TGTGCCAGCAGTTACGGCGGTTGGGGGGAAAAACTGTTTTTT.

The chain carries TRBV5-4 and TRBJ2-3; D is undetermined. The CDR3 has 14 amino acids. V was shortened by 0 bases and J by 3 bases, with 8 bases between the two germline ends. Germline V gene data show CDR1 as SGHNT and CDR2 as YYREEE (reference sequence). The CDR3 DNA reads as TGTGCCAGCAGCTTGGCCGCTGTGACAGATACGCAGTATTTT. Its protein product is CASSLAAVTDTQYF.

This clone was recorded a few times. The chain joins TRBV7-9 to TRBJ2-7; D possibly corresponds to TRBD2 (6 bases). The CDR3 is made up of 16 amino acids. V was cut by 1 base and J by 3 bases, with 16 bases left in between. The germline V gene has CDR1 SEHNR and CDR2 FQNEAQ (reference sequence). This chain's CDR3 is CASSLGLSGGYYEQYF. CDR3 nucleotides: TGTGCCAGCAGCTTAGGTTTGTCCGGGGGATACTACGAGCAGTACTTC.

This clone has just a few counts. This rearrangement joins TRBV9 to TRBJ2-1; 9 bases line up with TRBD2. CDR1 and CDR2 (germline): SGDLS, YYNGEE. With 3 bases clipped from V and 4 bases from J, the junction kept 20 bases outside the gene matches. The CDR3 is made up of 20 amino acids. As DNA, the CDR3 is TGTGCCAGCAGCGGACGGACTAGCGCAATTCCCGTCCTTAGATACAATGAGCAGTTCTTC. It is translated as CASSGRTSAIPVLRYNEQFF.

This clone was found a few times. V usage is TRBV12-5 and J usage is TRBJ2-1, with D uncertain. This CDR3 has 13 amino acids. V lost 3 bases, J lost 8 bases, and 11 bases lay in between. The germline CDR1 and CDR2 sequences are LGHNT and FRNRAP. This CDR3 is CASGLAPGYEQFF. As DNA, the CDR3 is TGTGCTAGTGGTTTAGCGCCGGGCTATGAGCAGTTCTTC.

The chain is built from TRBV28 and TRBJ1-2; D may be TRBD1 (6 bases). Germline V CDR1 and CDR2: MDHEN, SYDVKM. V lost 5 bases and J 5 bases, leaving 12 bases between the germline ends. The CDR3 has 13 amino acids. Written as DNA, the CDR3 is TGTGCCAGCAGTCGGACAGCGGGGTATGGCTACACCTTC. Residues: CASSRTAGYGYTF.

The V and J genes are TRBV6-5 and TRBJ1-2; D is unresolved. V was cut by 6 bases and J by 5 bases, with 19 bases left in between. The CDR3 totals 15 residues. CDR1 and CDR2 from the germline V gene are MNHEY and SVGAGI. Written as DNA, the CDR3 is TGTGCCAGCAGACCGGTCCCACATAACGAGTATGGCTACACCTTC. It translates to CASRPVPHNEYGYTF.

The chain combines TRBV7-2 with TRBJ2-7, with 10 bases lining up with TRBD2. Germline CDR1 reads SGHTA; CDR2 reads FQGNSA. The CDR3 consists of 16 residues. Trimming removed 5 bases from V and 4 bases from J; junction bases left unmatched: 11. This CDR3 reads CASSPLAGTGNYEQYF. Written as DNA, the CDR3 is TGTGCCAGCAGCCCACTAGCGGGAACTGGGAATTACGAGCAGTACTTC.

The chain is built from TRBV4-3 and TRBJ2-1, with TRBD2 matching 12 bases. CDR3 size: 18 residues. Germline V gives CDR1 LGHNA, CDR2 YSLEER. J lost 7 bases, V lost 1 base, and 11 bases had no gene match. The CDR3 sequence is CASSQVGPGLAGTNEQFF. DNA of the CDR3: TGCGCCAGCAGCCAAGTGGGGCCGGGACTAGCGGGTACTAATGAGCAGTTCTTC.

Only one count was recorded for this clone. This sequence joins TRBV2 and TRBJ2-1; 10 bases are a match to TRBD1. The CDR3 length is 17 residues. Per the germline V gene, CDR1 is SNHLY and CDR2 is FYNNEI. V shed 5 bases, J shed 0 bases, and the junction held 7 bases outside the gene matches. The CDR3 region has the DNA TGTGCCAGCAGTTTACCGGGACAGGGGCCCTCCTACAATGAGCAGTTCTTC. It yields the protein CASSLPGQGPSYNEQFF.

The chain has TRBV13 and TRBJ2-1; D remains ambiguous. Per germline, CDR1 PRHDT and CDR2 FYEKMQ (reference sequence). The ends were cut back, 4 bases at V and 7 bases at J, with 8 bases in the middle. This CDR3 has 12 amino acids. CDR3 sequence (DNA): TGTGCCAGCAGCTCCGCTATAAATGAGCAGTTCTTC. Its translation is CASSSAINEQFF.